A selection of T cell receptor beta chains follows, all from one sample in a study of blood T cell repertoires in COVID-19. The repertoire was sequenced with immunoSEQ multiplex PCR; TCRdb's copy has only in-frame clones and lacks some. The sample carries fewer than 90,000 clones, around 86% recorded once. The material sequenced was peripheral blood. These receptors all stem from a young man with acute or convalescent COVID-19. Each CDR3 is given with its conserved first and last residue. A D gene is named only where the DNA matches it firmly. Clone size is shown for a subset of rows, as once, few, many or a class of expanded clone.

J gene,clone size,D gene,V gene,CDR3 DNA,CDR3 protein
TRBJ2-5,.,TRBD2,TRBV7-3,TGTGCCAGCAGCCATCTAGCGGGCCAACAAGAGACCCAGTACTTC,CASSHLAGQQETQYF
TRBJ2-3,.,TRBD2,TRBV9,TGTGCCAGCAGCGTAGCTAGCGGGAGGTCCACAGATACGCAGTATTTT,CASSVASGRSTDTQYF
TRBJ1-3,.,.,TRBV7-2,TGTGCCAGCAGCTCTAAAGGGGGGGTCTCTGGAAACACCATATATTTT,CASSSKGGVSGNTIYF
TRBJ1-4,.,.,TRBV2,TGTGCCTGCCGGGGGTCCCGGGAAAAACTGTTTTTT,CACRGSREKLFF
TRBJ2-3,.,TRBD2,TRBV5-4,TGTGCCAGCAGCTTGCCCGGGACTAAGGCAGATACGCAGTATTTT,CASSLPGTKADTQYF
TRBJ1-6,.,TRBD1,TRBV11-2,TGTGCCAGCAGCGCCGGCCGATGGGGACAGGTCCTCCACTTT,CASSAGRWGQVLHF
TRBJ2-2,once,.,TRBV6-5,TGTGCCAGCAGTTACTCGGGACTCTCCACCGGGGAGCTGTTTTTT,CASSYSGLSTGELFF
TRBJ1-6,once,TRBD1,TRBV9,TGTGCCAGCAGCGCCCGGACAGGGTCAAATTCACCCCTCCACTTT,CASSARTGSNSPLHF
TRBJ2-1,.,TRBD1,TRBV11-1,TGTGCCAGCAGCCCTAACAGGGGCATCGATGAGCAGTTCTTC,CASSPNRGIDEQFF
TRBJ1-5,once,.,TRBV30,TGTGCCTGGAGTGAGGCCGCCGGGGGGCAGCCCCAGCATTTT,CAWSEAAGGQPQHF
TRBJ1-3,.,.,TRBV6-1,TGTGCCAGCAGTGAAGGGACAGCTGGAAACACCATATATTTT,CASSEGTAGNTIYF
TRBJ2-7,.,TRBD1,TRBV9,TGTGCCAGCAGCGTAGGGGGACAGGACCCTCTCGTCTACTTC,CASSVGGQDPLVYF
TRBJ2-3,.,TRBD2,TRBV7-2,TGTGCCAGCAGCTCCTATAGCGGGATCCCAGATACGCAGTATTTT,CASSSYSGIPDTQYF
TRBJ2-7,.,TRBD2,TRBV7-2,TGTGCCAGCAGCTTAGGGACTAGCGGGGTCTACGAGCAGTACTTC,CASSLGTSGVYEQYF
TRBJ1-4,.,TRBD1,TRBV15,TGTGCCACCAGCAGAGCCACAGGGGATAGTGAAAAACTGTTTTTT,CATSRATGDSEKLFF
TRBJ2-7,.,.,TRBV28,TGTGCCAGCAGTTTGACAGCGGGTTACGAGCAGTACTTC,CASSLTAGYEQYF
TRBJ2-5,once,.,TRBV7-9,TGTGCCAGCAGCTTCGATAGCTACACGGTCTGGGAGACCCAGTACTTC,CASSFDSYTVWETQYF
TRBJ1-6,.,.,TRBV15,TGTGCCACCAGCAGCGAGCCTCCTTCAATGCATAATTCACCCCTCCACTTT,CATSSEPPSMHNSPLHF
TRBJ1-2,.,.,TRBV29-1,TGCAGCGTTGGGGGTGGCAGGGGTGACTATGGCTACACCTTC,CSVGGGRGDYGYTF
TRBJ2-5,once,.,TRBV2,TGTGCCAGCAGGGGGGCAGGGGGGATCGGGACCCAGTACTTC,CASRGAGGIGTQYF
TRBJ2-5,.,.,TRBV4-3,TGCGCCAGCAGCCAGGGACACACACAAGAGACCCAGTACTTC,CASSQGHTQETQYF
TRBJ1-1,once,.,TRBV6-5,TGTGCCAGCAGCCTACTGGACAGGAACACTGAAGCTTTCTTT,CASSLLDRNTEAFF
TRBJ1-4,.,.,TRBV18,TGTGCCAGCTCACCGCAGGTCCCGAATGAAAAACTGTTTTTT,CASSPQVPNEKLFF
TRBJ2-1,.,.,TRBV7-8,TGTGCCAGCAGCTTAGCGGGCACAAAATACAATGAGCAGTTCTTC,CASSLAGTKYNEQFF
TRBJ2-3,.,.,TRBV28,TGTGCCAGCAGTTTCCGAGGACTCGTTGATACGCAGTATTTT,CASSFRGLVDTQYF
TRBJ1-2,.,TRBD1,TRBV5-4,TGTGCCAGCAGCTTCCCCGGACAGGGAGGCTATGGCTACACCTTC,CASSFPGQGGYGYTF
TRBJ2-7,.,TRBD1,TRBV13,TGTGCCAGCAGCAACCGGGACAGGGGGGACCACGGGCAGTACTTC,CASSNRDRGDHGQYF
TRBJ2-3,.,.,TRBV25-1,TGTGCCAGCAGTGAATATGGGAGAGGTATGGCAGATACGCAGTATTTT,CASSEYGRGMADTQYF
TRBJ2-5,.,.,TRBV11-3,TGTGCCAGCAGCTTTATCAGGGGCTGGCAAGAGACCCAGTACTTC,CASSFIRGWQETQYF
TRBJ2-7,few,TRBD2,TRBV19,TGTGCCAGTAGTATAGATGAACGGCTAGCGGGAGCCGAGCAGTACTTC,CASSIDERLAGAEQYF
TRBJ2-5,.,TRBD1,TRBV13,TGTGCCAGCAGCTCGGGACAGGGAAGAGAGACCCAGTACTTC,CASSSGQGRETQYF
TRBJ2-2,.,TRBD1,TRBV14,TGTGCCAGCAGCCAAATGGACAGGGAGGCCGGGGAGCTGTTTTTT,CASSQMDREAGELFF
TRBJ1-2,.,.,TRBV28,TGTGCCAGCAGTTTAGGTTGGAGGGGCTACACCTTC,CASSLGWRGYTF
TRBJ2-4,.,.,TRBV28,TGTGCCAGCAGTTTAGGGGGGGCAGCCAAAAACATTCAGTACTTC,CASSLGGAAKNIQYF
TRBJ2-2,.,.,TRBV29-1,TGCAGCGTCCCCGGACTGAACACCGGGGAGCTGTTTTTT,CSVPGLNTGELFF
TRBJ2-7,.,.,TRBV28,TGTGCCAGCAGTTACAGCTCCTACGAGCAGTACTTC,CASSYSSYEQYF
TRBJ2-3,.,TRBD1,TRBV7-3,TGTGCCAGCAGCTTAATGCCAGGGGGTGGGACAGATACGCAGTATTTT,CASSLMPGGGTDTQYF
TRBJ2-3,.,TRBD1,TRBV14,TGTGCCAGCAGCCAACACCCCGGGACAGGGGCCGCGTGGACGCAGTATTTT,CASSQHPGTGAAWTQYF
TRBJ2-1,.,TRBD2,TRBV5-4,TGTGCCAGCAGCTCGAAGCGGGAGGGTAACAATGAGCAGTTCTTC,CASSSKREGNNEQFF
TRBJ1-5,.,.,TRBV15,TGTGCCACCAGCAGAGATCCCGTGAATCAGCCCCAGCATTTT,CATSRDPVNQPQHF
TRBJ1-2,.,.,TRBV7-2,TGTGCCAGCAGCTTAGATCCGATAGAGGCGGTCAACTATGGCTACACCTTC,CASSLDPIEAVNYGYTF
TRBJ2-6,.,TRBD1,TRBV19,TGTGCCAGTAAGAAGGACAGGGTTGGTCTCTCTGGGGCCAACGTCCTGACTTTC,CASKKDRVGLSGANVLTF
TRBJ1-1,.,.,TRBV7-9,TGTGCCAGCAGCCGAGGAGGCACTGAAGCTTTCTTT,CASSRGGTEAFF